This TCR beta chain stems from a study of PD-1 blockade in classical Hodgkin lymphoma. Broader study findings: Prior therapy or disease activity may underlie the repertoire differences, whose causes remain undefined. Baseline TCR diversity was reportedly lower in newly diagnosed patients than in healthy donors. It was reported as lower still in relapsed/refractory patients.

As to time point: newly diagnosed, previously untreated cHL patient sample. Newly diagnosed, untreated classical Hodgkin lymphoma PBMCs served as comparison. This clone was seen just once. Its cognate antigen is unknown. Sequencing was performed with immunoSEQ multiplex PCR; in TCRdb, only in-frame clones are kept and a portion is missing. The table includes roughly 70,000 clones, about 93% detected once. There are 14 residues in the CDR3. After removal of 5 bases from V and 6 bases from J, the junction contained 5 bases not matched to a gene. Germline CDR1 is SEHNR and CDR2 is FQNEAQ (reference sequence).

The chain recombines TRBV7-9 with TRBJ2-5; 11 positions match TRBD2. What was sequenced was peripheral blood mononuclear cells (PBMCs). The TCR originated in a human donor with classical Hodgkin lymphoma. CDR3 loop: CASSPTSGGKTQYF. CDR3 DNA: TGTGCCAGCAGCCCCACTAGCGGGGGCAAGACCCAGTACTTC.